The sequence of this T cell receptor (beta chain) was determined in a study of blood T cell repertoires in COVID-19. Study-level information: From T cells, B-cell-depleted T cells, or PBMCs came the material, which was cDNA or gDNA.

TCRdb keeps only in-frame clones here, not all; method: immunoSEQ multiplex PCR. This sample carries some 64,000 clones, about four fifths of them seen once, and the ten largest clones take approximately 6%. The clonotype was recovered from a woman aged 60-75 years with acute or convalescent COVID-19. Sequencing was done on a sample of peripheral blood.

DNA of the CDR3: TGTGCCAGCAGTCCTCAGGGGGCGGTCTACACCTTC. Its protein product is CASSPQGAVYTF. This chain joins TRBV12-3 or TRBV12-4 and TRBJ1-2; 8 nucleotides agree with TRBD1. CDR3 length: 12 residues. V was clipped by 5 bases and J by 10 bases; unmatched bases: 6.